This T cell receptor beta chain stems from a study of a mutant IDH1 vaccine in newly diagnosed glioma. The table came from immunoSEQ multiplex PCR; TCRdb's copy has only in-frame clones and leaves some out. This repertoire shows roughly 25,000 clones, 82% found once; its top ten account for about 4%. With respect to this clone: The antigen is unknown.

Time point in this sample: week 47, end of study. It was 300 ug of mutant IDH1 20-mer peptide that made up each vaccine dose, given with topical imiquimod. The V and J ends lost 1 base and 8 bases, in that order; junction bases with no gene match: 5. Germline lookup yields CDR1 SGHTA and CDR2 FQGNSA. This CDR3 region has 15 residues. Sample: PBMCs, taken from a glioma patient whose treatment included an IDH1 peptide vaccine. The genes are TRBV7-2 and TRBJ2-1; 10 bases line up with TRBD2. The receptor comes from a man aged 35-49 years with glioma. Some clones in this sample may be carry-over from other donors' samples. The CDR3 here is CASSLETAGGHEQFF. CDR3 coding DNA: TGTGCCAGCAGCTTAGAGACAGCGGGGGGGCATGAGCAGTTCTTC. The whole variable domain, filled in from reference TRBV7-2 and TRBJ2-1, reads GAGVSQSPSNKVTEKGKDVELRCDPISGHTALYWYRQSLGQGLEFLIYFQGNSAPDKSGLPSDRFSAERTGGSVSTLTIQRTQQEDSAVYLCASSLETAGGHEQFFGPGTRLTVL.